Listed below are T cell receptor beta chains from one sample, sequenced in a study of memory CD4+ T cells and cytomegalovirus serostatus. Data came from immunoSEQ multiplex PCR; TCRdb stores just in-frame clones and leaves some out. Of 45,000 to 65,000 clones listed, roughly four fifths are singletons. The sample consisted of memory CD4+ T cells from blood. The receptors were gathered from an adult in good health and CMV-seronegative. Each CDR3 is given with its conserved first and last residue. A D gene is named only where the DNA matches it firmly. Only some rows state a clone size, as once, few, many or a class for expanded clones.

d_gene	v_gene	len	abundance	j_gene	CDR3aa	CDR3nt
.	TRBV4-1	17	.	TRBJ1-5	CASSQVTGRYSNQPQHF	TGCGCCAGCAGCCAAGTTACAGGGAGGTACTCCAATCAGCCCCAGCATTTT
TRBD1	TRBV5-8	14	.	TRBJ2-7	CASSVTGPTYEQYF	TGTGCCAGCAGCGTGACAGGGCCCACCTACGAGCAGTACTTC
TRBD1	TRBV5-1	14	.	TRBJ1-1	CASSATGLNTEAFF	TGCGCCAGCAGCGCGACAGGGTTGAACACTGAAGCTTTCTTT
TRBD1	TRBV7-7	15	.	TRBJ2-3	CASSLGTGGSDTQYF	TGTGCTAGCAGCTTAGGGACAGGGGGCTCAGATACGCAGTATTTT
.	TRBV15	19	once	TRBJ1-6	CATSRGSSVHRVSSDTLHF	TGTGCCACCAGCAGAGGATCGAGTGTCCACAGGGTGTCATCAGATACCCTCCACTTT
TRBD1	TRBV19	13	.	TRBJ1-6	CASSGTGESPLHF	TGTGCCAGTAGTGGGACAGGGGAATCACCCCTCCACTTT
.	TRBV28	15	.	TRBJ2-5	CASTRGAGYQETQYF	TGTGCCAGCACCCGGGGGGCCGGGTACCAAGAGACCCAGTACTTC
.	TRBV27	14	.	TRBJ1-4	CASSFLVAGEKLFF	TGTGCCAGCAGTTTTTTAGTAGCGGGTGAAAAACTGTTTTTT
.	TRBV6-1	15	.	TRBJ1-5	CASSEMGGLDQPQHF	TGTGCCAGCAGTGAAATGGGGGGTTTAGACCAGCCCCAGCATTTT
TRBD1	TRBV5-1	15	.	TRBJ2-1	CASSFGQGPRHEQFF	TGCGCCAGCAGCTTTGGACAGGGACCACGGCATGAGCAGTTCTTC
.	TRBV21-1	15	.	TRBJ2-1	CASSKRPPRGEEQFF	TGTGCCAGCAGCAAAAGGCCCCCTAGGGGGGAGGAGCAGTTCTTC
.	TRBV7-2	14	.	TRBJ2-5	CASSLDWAVETQYF	TGTGCCAGCAGCTTAGATTGGGCAGTGGAGACCCAGTACTTC
.	TRBV6-1	17	.	TRBJ1-2	CASSEGGSLTANYGYTF	TGTGCCAGCAGTGAAGGGGGCAGTTTGACAGCTAACTATGGCTACACCTTC
.	TRBV28	12	.	TRBJ2-7	CASRPRVNEQYF	TGTGCCAGCAGGCCGAGGGTGAACGAGCAGTACTTC
.	TRBV6-5	13	once	TRBJ1-2	CASSYTGGLGYTF	TGTGCCAGCAGTTACACTGGGGGGCTTGGCTACACCTTC
.	TRBV5-1	13	.	TRBJ1-6	CASRQAYNSPLHF	TGCGCCAGCAGGCAGGCCTATAATTCACCCCTCCACTTT
.	TRBV6-1	12	.	TRBJ1-2	CASTATAYGYTF	TGTGCCAGCACCGCGACAGCCTATGGCTACACCTTC
TRBD1	TRBV19	15	.	TRBJ1-2	CASSIRTGESYGYTF	TGTGCCAGTAGTATAAGGACAGGCGAATCCTATGGCTACACCTTC
TRBD1	TRBV6-1	14	.	TRBJ1-1	CASAQGGVRTEAFF	TGTGCCAGCGCGCAGGGGGGAGTTCGCACTGAAGCTTTCTTT
.	TRBV18	18	once	TRBJ1-1	CASSPPYSGWRGNTEAFF	TGTGCCAGCTCACCACCTTACAGTGGATGGCGAGGGAACACTGAAGCTTTCTTT
.	TRBV6-1	14	.	TRBJ1-1	CASSDWGPNTEAFF	TGTGCCAGCAGTGATTGGGGGCCGAACACTGAAGCTTTCTTT
.	TRBV7-2	15	.	TRBJ2-3	CASSRSLGGQYTQYF	TGTGCCAGCAGCCGTAGTCTCGGGGGGCAATATACGCAGTATTTT
.	TRBV5-1	16	.	TRBJ2-1	CASSFLVDPTYNEQFF	TGCGCCAGCAGCTTCCTAGTGGACCCAACCTACAATGAGCAGTTCTTC
TRBD2	TRBV5-4	17	.	TRBJ2-3	CASRGKVSGGHRDTQYF	TGTGCCAGCAGGGGGAAGGTTAGCGGGGGTCATCGGGATACGCAGTATTTT
.	TRBV6-6	16	.	TRBJ1-5	CASSIGGAGSNQPQHF	TGTGCCAGCAGCATAGGGGGGGCTGGGAGCAATCAGCCCCAGCATTTT
TRBD1	TRBV28	15	.	TRBJ1-2	CASSFGQGLNYGYTF	TGTGCCAGCAGTTTTGGACAGGGCCTGAACTATGGCTACACCTTC
TRBD1	TRBV7-7	16	.	TRBJ2-5	CASSLDGTGSKETQYF	TGTGCTAGCAGCTTAGATGGGACAGGGTCTAAAGAGACCCAGTACTTC
TRBD2	TRBV2	16	.	TRBJ2-3	CASRKDLAGGLDTQYF	TGTGCCAGCAGGAAGGACCTAGCGGGGGGGCTGGATACGCAGTATTTT
.	TRBV9	13	.	TRBJ1-1	CASSVAPGTEAFF	TGTGCCAGCAGCGTAGCCCCAGGGACTGAAGCTTTCTTT
.	TRBV5-1	13	.	TRBJ1-1	CASSLFQSDIAFF	TGCGCCAGCAGCCTCTTCCAGTCAGACATTGCTTTCTTT
.	TRBV18	15	.	TRBJ2-7	CASSPAGRDSYEQYF	TGTGCCAGCTCACCAGCGGGGCGAGACTCCTACGAGCAGTACTTC
.	TRBV18	14	.	TRBJ2-6	CASSPSPGANVLTF	TGTGCCAGCTCACCATCCCCTGGGGCCAACGTCCTGACTTTC
.	TRBV29-1	13	.	TRBJ1-1	CSVDLTVNTEAFF	TGCAGCGTTGACTTAACAGTGAACACTGAAGCTTTCTTT
TRBD1	TRBV7-9	14	.	TRBJ1-2	CASRMTGGASGYTF	TGTGCCAGCAGAATGACAGGGGGCGCAAGTGGCTACACCTTC
TRBD2	TRBV19	15	.	TRBJ2-1	CASSIVGLARGEQFF	TGTGCCAGTAGTATAGTGGGACTAGCACGAGGTGAGCAGTTCTTC
.	TRBV15	16	once	TRBJ2-2	CATSRNIPGDTGELFF	TGTGCCACCAGCAGAAATATCCCAGGGGACACCGGGGAGCTGTTTTTT
.	TRBV6-5	13	.	TRBJ2-5	CASSFDSQETQYF	TGTGCCAGCAGCTTCGACAGCCAAGAGACCCAGTACTTC
TRBD1	TRBV18	15	.	TRBJ2-7	CASSPSGTGLGEQYF	TGTGCCAGCTCCCCGTCCGGGACAGGGTTGGGGGAGCAGTACTTC
TRBD1	TRBV6-1	13	.	TRBJ2-2	CASSNRGSGELFF	TGTGCCAGCAGTAACAGGGGTAGCGGGGAGCTGTTTTTT
TRBD1	TRBV30	13	medium-sized	TRBJ1-1	CAWSGLTGGSSFF	TGTGCCTGGAGTGGACTGACAGGGGGCTCGTCTTTCTTT
.	TRBV29-1	13	.	TRBJ2-3	CSLQAGYTDTQYF	TGCAGCTTACAAGCAGGGTACACAGATACGCAGTATTTT
.	TRBV12-5	13	.	TRBJ1-2	CASATNQHYGYTF	TGTGCTAGTGCTACTAACCAACACTATGGCTACACCTTC
TRBD1	TRBV28	15	few	TRBJ2-5	CASIPLDRGTETQYF	TGTGCCAGCATCCCCCTGGACAGGGGAACTGAGACCCAGTACTTC
TRBD1	TRBV5-1	14	.	TRBJ2-1	CASSLTGGHNEQFF	TGCGCCAGCAGCTTGACAGGGGGCCACAATGAGCAGTTCTTC
.	TRBV11-2	16	once	TRBJ1-1	CASSLRFGILNTEAFF	TGTGCCAGCAGCTTAAGATTCGGCATCTTGAACACTGAAGCTTTCTTT